The 23 T cell receptor beta chains in this list originate from one sample, sequenced in a study of CD8 T cells in ankylosing spondylitis. Each CDR3 protein gets one entry after TCRdb re-called the 5' RACE reads with MiXCR. Counted here are about 130,000 distinct CDR3 sequences, over 6% occurring once; the ten biggest clones make up about 12%. Material for sequencing was blood, either unsorted or a sorted T cell fraction (not recorded which). The receptor set was obtained from a male donor with ankylosing spondylitis or in good health (not recorded which).

The sample holds many counts of this clonotype. This sequence joins TRBV7-9 and TRBJ2-7, with no clear D. The CDR3 is made up of 12 amino acids. Trimming stripped 10 bases from V and 6 bases from J, with 16 bases between. The germline V gene has CDR1 SEHNR and CDR2 FQNEAQ (reference sequence). The chain's CDR3 is CATWTGLGEQYF. DNA for the CDR3: TGTGCCACATGGACCGGTCTCGGCGAGCAGTACTTC.

About this clonotype itself: Being one base from a much bigger clone, this may be a read error. The CDR3 reads CASSFTGPGEQTRYF. CDR3 sequence (DNA): TGTGCCAGCAGCTTCACGGGCCCAGGGGAACAGACCCGGTACTTC. J is TRBJ2-5 and V is TRBV7-2; D perhaps matches TRBD1 (6 bases). This CDR3 has 15 residues. Germline loops: CDR1 SGHTA, CDR2 FQGNSA.

This clonotype was detected ten times or more. The rearrangement uses TRBV7-9 and TRBJ2-7, with 8 bases aligning to TRBD1. With V trimmed by 7 bases and J by 0 bases, 8 bases remained unmatched. This CDR3 has 15 residues. From germline, CDR1 is SEHNR and CDR2 FQNEAQ (reference sequence). In nucleotides, the CDR3 is TGTGCCAGCACCTTGACAGGGGAAAGCTCCTACGAGCAGTACTTC. Protein sequence: CASTLTGESSYEQYF.

The rearrangement joins TRBV29-1 to TRBJ1-2; D remains ambiguous. V was pared by 6 bases and J by 6 bases, with 5 bases between. Germline loops: CDR1 SQVTM, CDR2 ANQGSEA. The CDR3 contains 9 residues. CDR3 loop: CSVADGYTF. DNA for the CDR3: TGCAGCGTAGCGGATGGCTACACCTTC.

There are many counts of this clonotype. The V call is TRBV28, the J call TRBJ2-7; D is possibly TRBD1 (6 bases). The CDR3 length is 13 residues. Germline V gene lookup returns CDR1 MDHEN and CDR2 SYDVKM. Trimming cost V 5 bases and J 2 bases, with 10 bases left between them. The CDR3: CASSLGQPYEQYF. The CDR3 coding sequence is TGTGCCAGCAGTCTAGGACAGCCCTACGAGCAGTACTTC.

This clonotype was found a few times. This chain uses TRBV5-1 with TRBJ1-6, with no clear D. This CDR3 contains 14 residues. The ends were cut back, 1 base at V and 7 bases at J, with 9 bases in the middle. Germline V gene sequence: CDR1 SGHRS, CDR2 YFSETQ. CDR3 sequence: CASSLTLGNSPLHF. In DNA, the CDR3 is TGCGCCAGCAGCTTGACACTTGGGAATTCACCCCTCCACTTT.

This clonotype appeared many times. V gene TRBV20-1 combines with J gene TRBJ2-7, with 12 nucleotides matching TRBD2. Per the germline V gene, CDR1 is DFQATT and CDR2 is SNEGSKA (reference sequence). Trimming cost V 4 bases and J 4 bases; bases outside gene matches: 11. This CDR3 has 16 amino acids. The CDR3 region is CSAIGTSGGNRYEQYF. CDR3 DNA: TGCAGTGCTATCGGCACTAGCGGGGGGAATAGATACGAGCAGTACTTC.

The table lists this clonotype with many counts. The CDR3 DNA is TGTGCCAGCAGCTTACCAACAGGGGCCGAGCAGTACTTC. Its protein product is CASSLPTGAEQYF. V usage is TRBV7-9 and J usage is TRBJ2-7, with 7 bases aligning to TRBD1. Germline CDR1 is SEHNR and CDR2 is FQNEAQ (reference sequence). The CDR3 spans 13 residues. The J segment lost 6 bases and the V segment lost 2 bases, leaving 4 bases of the junction unmatched.

This clonotype has at least ten counts. CDR3 DNA sequence: TGCGCCAGCAGCTTGGAGCTGGGGGAGACCCAGTACTTC. This codes for CASSLELGETQYF. V gene TRBV5-1 combines with J gene TRBJ2-5; unclear D gene. V shed 0 bases and J shed 5 bases, with 8 bases lying between them. Germline V gene sequence: CDR1 SGHRS, CDR2 YFSETQ. The CDR3 totals 13 residues.

The DNA of the CDR3 is TGTGCCAGCAGTTTAGAAGGGTTGGTCACTGAAGCTTTCTTT. As protein: CASSLEGLVTEAFF. The chain employs TRBV12-3 or TRBV12-4 and TRBJ1-1, with D uncertain. Trimming took 1 base from V and 4 from J, leaving 10 bases between them. CDR3 length equals 14 residues.

This clonotype appeared many times. The chain has TRBV20-1 and TRBJ1-1; no firm D call. Germline V gene lookup returns CDR1 DFQATT and CDR2 SNEGSKA (reference sequence). Trimming removed 3 bases from V and 0 bases from J, with 11 bases in between. This CDR3 has 14 amino acids. As DNA, the CDR3 is TGCAGTGCTAGGCCGGGAGCTATGAACACTGAAGCTTTCTTT. Translating gives CSARPGAMNTEAFF.

This clonotype was seen many times. The chain carries TRBV5-1 and TRBJ2-1; either TRBD1 or TRBD2 may fit D (5 bases each). Germline values: CDR1 SGHRS, CDR2 YFSETQ. V shed 3 bases and J shed 1 base, with 11 bases lying between them. This CDR3 has 15 amino acids. The CDR3 coding sequence is TGCGCCAGCAGCTGGTTGGGGGTGTCCTACAATGAGCAGTTCTTC. Amino acid sequence: CASSWLGVSYNEQFF.

CDR3 in DNA: TGTGCCAGCTCGCCCACAGGCCTCTCGAACACCGGGGAGCTGTTTTTT. Protein: CASSPTGLSNTGELFF. V is TRBV18 and J is TRBJ2-2; TRBD1 is a possible D gene (5 bases). V was trimmed by 6 bases and J by 0 bases, leaving 14 bases between them. From germline, CDR1 is KGHSH and CDR2 LQKENI. The CDR3 totals 16 residues.

The table lists this clonotype with many counts. This chain joins TRBV10-3 and TRBJ2-2, with D perhaps matching TRBD1 or TRBD2 (5 bases each). Germline CDR1 is ENHRY and CDR2 is SYGVKD. The ends were cut back, 6 bases at V and 0 bases at J, with 14 bases in the middle. This CDR3 is 16 amino acids long. CDR3 sequence: CAIRLSGTTNTGELFF. The CDR3 DNA reads TGTGCCATCAGACTTTCCGGGACCACGAACACCGGGGAGCTGTTTTTT.

This clonotype has at least ten counts. The chain joins TRBV24-1 to TRBJ2-1; 11 nucleotides agree with TRBD2. Germline loops: CDR1 KGHDR, CDR2 SFDVKD. The J segment lost 5 bases and the V segment lost 5 bases, leaving 7 bases of the junction unmatched. The CDR3 contains 16 residues. For the CDR3, the DNA is TGTGCCACCAGTGGGGTGGGGACTAGCGGAAACAATGAGCAGTTCTTC. Amino acids: CATSGVGTSGNNEQFF.

The CDR3 protein is CASSPTGVLEAFF. Written as DNA, the CDR3 is TGTGCCAGCTCACCTACAGGGGTGCTTGAAGCTTTCTTT. The chain has TRBV18 and TRBJ1-1, with 7 bases fitting TRBD1. V lost 3 bases, J lost 7 bases, and 5 bases stayed unmatched. The length of the CDR3 is 13 residues. Germline V gives CDR1 KGHSH, CDR2 LQKENI.

This clonotype was observed at least ten times. The V and J genes are TRBV29-1 and TRBJ2-1; TRBD2 agrees at 8 bases. This CDR3 is 16 amino acids long. Germline values: CDR1 SQVTM, CDR2 ANQGSEA. Trimming took 6 bases from V and 4 from J; bases not matched to a gene: 14. The CDR3 here is CSVPLRGGGMYNEQFF. DNA of the CDR3: TGCAGCGTCCCTTTAAGGGGCGGGGGGATGTACAATGAGCAGTTCTTC.

Many counts were recorded for this clonotype. The rearrangement uses TRBV5-1 and TRBJ2-3; no reliable D call. This CDR3 is built from 15 residues. V gave up 4 bases and J gave up 2 bases, with 14 bases separating them. The V gene's germline CDR1 is SGHRS and CDR2 YFSETQ. The CDR3 DNA sequence: TGCGCCAGCAGCGTATTCGGACCTAACACAGATACGCAGTATTTT. Protein sequence: CASSVFGPNTDTQYF.

This clonotype was picked up a small number of times. The chain employs TRBV18 and TRBJ2-5; tentative D call: TRBD1 (6 bases). The CDR3 has 14 residues. The V end lost 0 bases, the J end lost 5 bases, and 10 bases lay between the germline ends. CDR1 and CDR2 from the germline V gene are KGHSH and LQKENI. The CDR3 DNA reads TGTGCCAGCTCACCACCGGCAGGGGATGAGACCCAGTACTTC. Translating it yields CASSPPAGDETQYF.

This clonotype has at least ten counts. The chain carries TRBV29-1 and TRBJ2-7; 9 positions match TRBD1. This CDR3 has 13 residues. V lost 6 bases and J lost 5; bases outside the gene matches: 8. Germline V gives CDR1 SQVTM, CDR2 ANQGSEA. The chain's CDR3 is CSVRGQGRNEQYF. In DNA, the CDR3 is TGCAGCGTCCGCGGACAGGGGCGCAACGAGCAGTACTTC.

This clonotype was observed many times. V usage is TRBV4-2 and J usage is TRBJ2-7, with TRBD2 as a possible D gene (6 bases). Germline CDR1 is LGHNA and CDR2 is YNFKEQ. With 5 bases removed from V and 2 bases from J, the gap between germline ends came to 16 bases. The CDR3 covers 15 residues. Written as DNA, the CDR3 is TGTGCCAGCAGCGGGAGGTCGCTAGCACCCTACGAGCAGTACTTC. As protein: CASSGRSLAPYEQYF.

This clonotype has at least ten counts. The chain joins TRBV6-5 to TRBJ2-2; TRBD1 matches 8 bases. V was clipped by 0 bases and J by 3 bases; unmatched bases: 6. The CDR3 has 17 amino acids. The germline V gene has CDR1 MNHEY and CDR2 SVGAGI. The CDR3 sequence is CASSYSRQGKYTGELFF. The CDR3 DNA reads TGTGCCAGCAGTTACTCGAGACAGGGGAAATACACCGGGGAGCTGTTTTTT.

This clonotype was observed many times. The V and J genes are TRBV7-3 and TRBJ2-3; TRBD2 agrees at 10 bases. The J segment lost 8 bases and the V segment lost 5 bases, leaving 16 bases of the junction unmatched. The V gene's germline CDR1 is SGHTA and CDR2 FQGTGA. The CDR3 extends over 17 amino acids. The CDR3 spells CASSLSPSGSRGVTQYF. The CDR3 coding sequence is TGTGCCAGCAGCCTATCTCCTAGCGGGAGTAGGGGAGTTACGCAGTATTTT.